This TCR beta chain was recorded in a study of blood T cell repertoires in COVID-19. About the study: Sites in the United States, Italy and Spain provided acute and convalescent COVID-19 samples. T cells, B-cell-depleted T cells, or PBMCs supplied cDNA or gDNA.

Methods used by the authors: From reference gene primer amplification, estimates of nucleated cell counts were derived. Measured with immunoSEQ multiplex PCR; TCRdb has only the in-frame clones, and not every one. The DNA was the basis for D and trimming; V, J and clone size are from that table. The sample includes roughly 98,000 clones, about 82% of them seen just once. The junction had 12 bases not matched to a gene; V was cut back by 6 bases and J by 4 bases. Per germline, CDR1 SQVTM and CDR2 ANQGSEA. The CDR3 consists of 15 residues. The source is a woman between 70 and 85 years old with active or convalescent COVID-19. What was sequenced was peripheral blood. The chain links TRBV29-1 to TRBJ2-7; 10 bases are shared with TRBD1. This CDR3 reads CSVLLATGGLYEQYF. CDR3 nucleotides: TGCAGCGTCCTCCTGGCGACAGGGGGCTTGTACGAGCAGTACTTC.